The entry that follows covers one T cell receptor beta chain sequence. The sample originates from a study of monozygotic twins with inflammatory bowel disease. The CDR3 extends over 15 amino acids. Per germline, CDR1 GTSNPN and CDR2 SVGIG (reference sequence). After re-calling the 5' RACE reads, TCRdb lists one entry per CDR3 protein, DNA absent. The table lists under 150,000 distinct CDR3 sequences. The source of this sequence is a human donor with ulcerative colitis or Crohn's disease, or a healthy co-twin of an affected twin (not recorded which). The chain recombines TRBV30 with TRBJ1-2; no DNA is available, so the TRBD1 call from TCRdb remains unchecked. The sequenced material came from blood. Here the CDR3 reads CAWSAHRDRGYGYTF. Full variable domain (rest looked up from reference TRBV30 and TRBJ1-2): SQTIHQWPATLVQPVGSPLSLECTVEGTSNPNLYWYRQAAGRGLQLLFYSVGIGQISSEVPQNLSASRPQDRQFILSSKKLLLSDSGFYLCAWSAHRDRGYGYTFGSGTRLTVV.